The 10 T cell receptor beta chains listed next were all sequenced from one sample in a study of sequential checkpoint blockade in melanoma. The treatment here: randomized to nivolumab then ipilimumab (arm A) or the reverse (arm B). Produced via immunoSEQ multiplex PCR; TCRdb's table is partial and in-frame only. The table shows a few thousand clones, with around 15% occurring only once. The specimen comprised tumor tissue (inferred from file names), sampled from a patient given nivolumab and ipilimumab in sequence. All receptors derive from a human donor with melanoma.

The V and J genes are TRBV19 and TRBJ1-1, with D unresolved. V was trimmed by 1 base and J by 6 bases, leaving 15 bases between them. The CDR3 length is 15 residues. CDR1 and CDR2 from the germline V gene are LNHDA and SQIVND (reference sequence). CDR3 sequence (DNA): TGTGCCAGTAGTATAGGACATCTTTTTTTATCTGAAGCTTTCTTT. It specifies CASSIGHLFLSEAFF.

DNA for the CDR3: TGTGCCAGTAGCTTCAGGGGTGAAGGCTATGGCTACACCTTC. Its protein product is CASSFRGEGYGYTF. The gene calls are TRBV19 and TRBJ1-2, with TRBD1 as a possible D gene (6 bases). Germline V gives CDR1 LNHDA, CDR2 SQIVND (reference sequence). CDR3 length: 14 amino acids. V was pared by 6 bases and J by 4 bases, with 15 bases between. The complete variable domain, with remaining parts taken from reference TRBV19 and TRBJ1-2, reads DGGITQSPKYLFRKEGQNVTLSCEQNLNHDAMYWYRQDPGQGLRLIYYSQIVNDFQKGDIAEGYSVSREKKESFPLTVTSAQKNPTAFYLCASSFRGEGYGYTFGSGTRLTVV.

V is TRBV19 and J is TRBJ1-4, with D unresolved. CDR1 LNHDA and CDR2 SQIVND come from the germline V gene (reference sequence). The CDR3 contains 15 residues. Trimming left V 4 bases short and J 8 bases short, with 17 bases between. The CDR3, as DNA: TGTGCCAGTAGTAGTTTGGGCAGATCGGCCGAAAAACTGTTTTTT. It is translated as CASSSLGRSAEKLFF.

This clone occurred many times. The chain carries TRBV9 and TRBJ1-1; possible D gene TRBD1, 6 bases. CDR1 SGDLS and CDR2 YYNGEE come from the germline V gene. The CDR3 is made up of 13 amino acids. With 4 bases removed from V and 4 bases from J, the gap between germline ends came to 11 bases. The CDR3 DNA is TGTGCCAGCAGCTGGACAGCTCTCACTGAAGCTTTCTTT. Translating gives CASSWTALTEAFF.

This clone has a handful of counts. The V gene is TRBV6-8, the J gene TRBJ1-5; the D is unclear. CDR1 is MNHGY, CDR2 SAAAGT, per germline. Deletions cut 4 bases from V and 4 bases from J, with 8 bases between. CDR3 size: 13 residues. The CDR3 DNA follows: TGTGCCAGCAGTTTACACTCAAATCAGCCCCAGCATTTT. Translation gives CASSLHSNQPQHF.

Sample share makes this clone medium-sized. The V and J genes are TRBV11-3 and TRBJ1-1; tentative D call: TRBD1 (6 bases). The CDR3 loop spans 14 amino acids. V lost 5 bases and J 3 bases, leaving 13 bases between the germline ends. The germline gives CDR1 SGHNT, CDR2 YENEEA. Written as DNA, the CDR3 is TGTGCCAGCAGCCATGCGAGGGGGGACACTGAAGCTTTCTTT. This codes for CASSHARGDTEAFF.

The rearrangement links TRBV9 to TRBJ2-3, with TRBD2 as a possible D gene (6 bases). CDR1 is SGDLS and CDR2 is YYNGEE in the germline V gene. The CDR3 loop spans 15 amino acids. Deletions cut 4 bases from V and 2 bases from J, with 14 bases between. This chain's CDR3 is CASSLRGFYTDTQYF. Written as DNA, the CDR3 is TGTGCCAGCAGCCTCCGGGGGTTCTACACAGATACGCAGTATTTT.

This CDR3 reads CASSPLQGSEAFF. The CDR3 nucleotides are TGTGCCAGCAGTCCACTGCAGGGTTCTGAAGCTTTCTTT. V is TRBV6-8 and J is TRBJ1-1; TRBD1 is a possible D gene (5 bases). CDR1 is MNHGY, CDR2 SAAAGT, per germline. This CDR3 is built from 13 residues. V was cut by 5 bases and J by 6 bases, with 13 bases left in between.

This clone is termed medium-sized. The rearrangement joins TRBV11-3 to TRBJ1-3; D remains unclear. Per germline, CDR1 SGHNT and CDR2 YENEEA. The CDR3 has 15 amino acids. V lost 1 base, J lost 0 bases, and 7 bases lay in between. CDR3 residues: CASSLGPVSGNTIYF. CDR3 coding DNA: TGTGCCAGCAGCTTAGGTCCAGTCTCTGGAAACACCATATATTTT.

The V call is TRBV12-5, the J call TRBJ1-2; D gene uncertain. CDR1 is LGHNT, CDR2 FRNRAP, per germline. The CDR3 has 13 residues. CDR3 in amino acids: CATGEIPPDGYTF. CDR3 in DNA: TGTGCCACCGGCGAGATCCCCCCCGATGGCTACACCTTC.